This TCR beta chain was retrieved from a study of blood T cell repertoires in COVID-19. Study-wide background: The United States, Italy and Spain supplied acute and convalescent COVID-19 samples. The cDNA or gDNA used as material had been derived from T cells, B-cell-depleted T cells, or PBMCs.

Authors' data handling: Reference gene primer amplification yielded estimated nucleated cell counts. Some clones are missing from TCRdb's copy, which holds only in-frame ones; the method was immunoSEQ multiplex PCR. V, J and clone size reflect that table, while D and trimming were determined from the DNA. The sample carries 220,000 or so clones, 70% to 90% recorded once. Germline CDR1 SGHDT, CDR2 YYEEEE. This CDR3 has 15 residues. The ends lost 4 bases at V and 5 bases at J; junction bases unmatched: 8. Seattle-derived patients entered the study during active infection and were followed longitudinally.

Material for sequencing was peripheral blood. The clonotype comes from a woman aged 50 to 65 with COVID-19, enrolled during active disease. This sequence joins TRBV5-6 and TRBJ1-5; 8 nucleotides line up with TRBD1. CDR3 amino acids: CASSGRTGSHQPQHF. CDR3 in DNA: TGTGCCAGCAGCGGGAGGACAGGGAGCCATCAGCCCCAGCATTTT.